A selection of T cell receptor beta chains follows, all from one sample in a study of T cell responses to AZD1222 COVID-19 vaccine. TCRdb keeps only in-frame clones here, not all; method: immunoSEQ multiplex PCR. The sample yields tens of thousands of clones, about 81% seen once. The sequences come from peripheral blood, collected 28 days after the second AZD1222 dose. The receptor set was obtained from an adult who received the AZD1222 COVID-19 vaccine. The CDR3 runs from the conserved cysteine through the conserved F or W. A D gene is named only where the DNA matches it firmly. Size values are once, few and many counts, or a class for expanded clones, and some rows have none.

j_gene | d_gene | v_gene | abundance | CDR3aa | CDR3nt
TRBJ2-1 | - | TRBV6-2/TRBV6-3 | few | CASSYTPRSGEQFF | TGTGCCAGCAGTTACACCCCGAGGAGCGGTGAGCAGTTCTTC
TRBJ1-2 | - | TRBV4-2 | once | CASSQDFGAGYGYTF | -
TRBJ1-3 | - | TRBV7-2 | - | CASSPGDRIVDTIYF | TGTGCCAGCAGCCCAGGGGACCGGATTGTGGACACCATATATTTT
TRBJ1-5 | - | TRBV19 | - | CASSYSPQNQPQHF | TGTGCCAGTAGTTATAGCCCGCAGAATCAGCCCCAGCATTTT
TRBJ2-3 | - | TRBV6-1 | - | CASSEAEGVPTDTQYF | TGTGCCAGCAGTGAGGCTGAGGGGGTACCCACAGATACGCAGTATTTT
TRBJ2-2 | - | TRBV11-2 | - | CASSPTGSWTMNTGELFF | TGTGCCAGCAGCCCGACGGGTTCGTGGACCATGAACACCGGGGAGCTGTTTTTT
TRBJ1-2 | - | TRBV28 | - | CASSLGQARGYTF | TGTGCCAGCAGTTTAGGGCAGGCCCGCGGCTACACCTTC
TRBJ2-7 | TRBD1 | TRBV28 | - | CAASGLRDRGSYEQYF | TGTGCCGCCTCCGGACTCCGGGACAGGGGCTCCTACGAGCAGTACTTC
TRBJ2-2 | - | TRBV15 | - | CATSRGLPTNTGELFF | TGTGCCACCAGCAGAGGACTTCCCACGAACACCGGGGAGCTGTTTTTT
TRBJ2-7 | - | TRBV9 | - | CASSPVGEVGVEQYF | TGTGCCAGCAGCCCCGTGGGGGAGGTGGGGGTAGAGCAGTACTTC
TRBJ2-7 | TRBD2 | TRBV14 | - | CASSQLSSGRLGEQYF | TGTGCCAGCAGCCAGCTGTCTAGCGGGAGGCTTGGCGAGCAGTACTTC
TRBJ2-7 | - | TRBV6-2/TRBV6-3 | - | CASSYSISGGFGDEQYF | TGTGCCAGCAGTTACTCAATATCTGGAGGGTTCGGCGACGAGCAGTACTTC
TRBJ2-7 | TRBD1 | TRBV4-3 | - | CASSQVGTGAHEQYF | TGCGCCAGCAGCCAAGTAGGGACAGGGGCCCACGAGCAGTACTTC
TRBJ1-1 | - | TRBV28 | - | CASSLPGFRAFF | TGTGCCAGCAGTCTCCCGGGGTTTAGGGCTTTCTTT
TRBJ2-7 | TRBD2 | TRBV5-4 | - | CASSLGPGTSGPYEQYF | TGTGCCAGCAGCTTGGGCCCCGGGACTAGCGGACCGTATGAGCAGTACTTC
TRBJ2-5 | - | TRBV29-1 | once | CSVGMGVRSGETQYF | TGCAGCGTGGGTATGGGGGTGAGGAGCGGAGAGACCCAGTACTTC
TRBJ2-7 | - | TRBV9 | - | CASSPVGASYEQYF | TGTGCCAGCAGCCCCGTGGGGGCATCCTACGAGCAGTACTTC
TRBJ2-7 | TRBD2 | TRBV6-5 | - | CASSQRGGFEQYF | TGTGCCAGCAGTCAACGGGGGGGGTTCGAGCAGTACTTC
TRBJ2-6 | - | TRBV28 | - | CASSLGISGANVLTF | TGTGCCAGCAGTTTGGGGATCTCTGGGGCCAACGTCCTGACTTTC
TRBJ1-2 | TRBD1 | TRBV6-5 | - | CASRAQTGEGYTF | TGTGCCAGCAGGGCCCAGACAGGGGAGGGCTACACCTTC
TRBJ2-3 | TRBD2 | TRBV30 | - | CAWRKGGRRTDTQYF | TGTGCCTGGAGGAAGGGCGGGAGGCGTACAGATACGCAGTATTTT
TRBJ1-2 | - | TRBV7-9 | - | CASSLQETHGYTF | TGTGCCAGCAGCTTACAGGAGACCCATGGCTACACCTTC
TRBJ2-1 | - | TRBV24-1 | few | CATNNSGRDYNEQFF | TGTGCCACCAACAATAGCGGCAGAGACTACAATGAGCAGTTCTTC
TRBJ2-1 | TRBD2 | TRBV10-3 | - | CAISGGGTSGYNEQFF | TGTGCCATCAGTGGAGGTGGGACTAGCGGGTACAATGAGCAGTTCTTC
TRBJ2-5 | - | TRBV19 | - | CASTDASGLPATQYF | TGTGCCAGTACAGACGCCTCAGGGCTGCCTGCGACCCAGTACTTC
TRBJ1-4 | TRBD1 | TRBV19 | - | CASLGQGARKLFF | TGTGCCAGTTTGGGGCAGGGGGCCAGAAAACTGTTTTTT
TRBJ2-6 | - | TRBV29-1 | - | CSVVESGANVLTF | TGCAGCGTTGTGGAATCAGGGGCCAACGTCCTGACTTTC